This T cell receptor beta chain came from a study of blood T cell repertoires in COVID-19. At the level of the study: T cells, B-cell-depleted T cells, or PBMCs provided the cDNA or gDNA that served as material.

Exposed volunteers were people who met a COVID-19 case within 2 weeks before study entry. Study processing details: Reference gene primer amplification yielded estimated nucleated cell counts. Assay: immunoSEQ multiplex PCR; the TCRdb copy retains only in-frame clones and omits some. The V and J calls and clone size are taken from that table; D and trimming were inferred from the DNA. The sample gives 250,000 or so clones, approximately 88% of which show up once; 2.5% to 3.5% is in the top ten. Sample: PBMCs or T cells enriched from blood (not recorded which). This TCR came from a woman aged 40 to 55 who had been exposed to COVID-19.

The CDR3 protein is CSVADTFSYNEQFF. The CDR3 DNA reads as TGCAGCGTGGCAGACACCTTCTCCTACAATGAGCAGTTCTTC. V is TRBV29-1 and J is TRBJ2-1; no clear D gene. V was pared by 6 bases and J by 0 bases, with 12 bases between. Germline CDR1 and CDR2: SQVTM and ANQGSEA. The CDR3 covers 14 residues.